This TCR beta chain was profiled in a study of T-cell memory formation after mild COVID-19. Study-level results: Contracting CD4+ clones sat mainly in CM and EM; CD8+ in EMRA.

As to this clonotype: The antigen remains undetermined.

The CDR3 has 17 residues. V gave up 4 bases and J gave up 7 bases, with 22 bases separating them. Looked up from germline, CDR1 is LGHNA and CDR2 is YNFKEQ. Barcoded TCR alpha and TCR beta cDNA libraries with UMIs came from 5'RACE using constant-segment primers. TCRdb reprocessed the 5' RACE reads with MiXCR, giving one entry per CDR3 protein. The top ten clones hold under 30% of a sample with a few hundred thousand distinct CDR3 sequences, 18% of them seen once. The V gene is TRBV4-2, the J gene TRBJ2-2, with D perhaps being TRBD1 or TRBD2 (5 bases each). The receptor was isolated from a man aged 18 to 29 who had mild COVID-19 (a few samples of this study predate the infection). Cell type and time point are not known. Sequencing was performed on PBMCs or a T cell subset sorted from them (not recorded which). CDR3: CASSPPRGTAGGGELFF. The CDR3 DNA is TGTGCCAGCAGCCCGCCGCGAGGGACGGCTGGGGGCGGGGAGCTGTTTTTT.